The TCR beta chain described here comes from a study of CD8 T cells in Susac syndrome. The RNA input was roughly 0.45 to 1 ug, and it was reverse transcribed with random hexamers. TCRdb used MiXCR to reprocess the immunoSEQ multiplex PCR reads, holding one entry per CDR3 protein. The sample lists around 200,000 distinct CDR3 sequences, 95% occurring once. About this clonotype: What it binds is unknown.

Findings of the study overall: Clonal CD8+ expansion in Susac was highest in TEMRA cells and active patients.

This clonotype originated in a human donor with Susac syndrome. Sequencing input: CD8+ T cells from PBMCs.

DNA of the CDR3: TGTGCCAGCGGCAGAGAGTTAGAAAGCACAGATACGCAGTATTTT. Residues: CASGRELESTDTQYF. V is TRBV12-3 or TRBV12-4 and J is TRBJ2-3; no reliable D call. The V and J ends lost 8 bases and 0 bases respectively, with 15 bases between them. The CDR3 spans 15 residues.